What follows describes a single T cell receptor (beta chain). Its antigen is not identified. Time point indicated: blood 2 weeks post-SBRT. Treatment denoted: 15 Gy SBRT to primary tumor, nephrectomy 4 weeks later. After SBRT, blood was collected at 2 and 4 weeks, plus baseline. Some clones are missing from TCRdb's copy, which holds only in-frame ones; the method was immunoSEQ multiplex PCR. The table shows some 150,000 clones, with roughly 90% occurring only once. These data belong to a study of radiation and T cells in renal cell carcinoma. Study details: Nephrectomy followed 15 Gy stereotactic body radiation by 4 weeks.

The study, taken as a whole, reports: Without pretreatment biopsies, baseline tumor clonotype presence was undetermined.

The CDR3 consists of 15 residues. CDR1 and CDR2 from the germline V gene are SGDLS and YYNGEE. The junction had 5 bases not matched to a gene; V was cut back by 4 bases and J by 2 bases. The specimen was blood, collected from a patient whose treatment included radiotherapy and nephrectomy. J is TRBJ2-3 and V is TRBV9, with TRBD1 matching 9 bases. This TCR came from a woman aged 45-60 years with renal cell carcinoma. The CDR3: CASSPRTGDTDTQYF. The CDR3 bases are TGTGCCAGCAGCCCAAGGACAGGGGACACAGATACGCAGTATTTT.